Each of the 28 T cell receptor beta chains below was sequenced from the same sample in a study of response to subunit inactivated influenza vaccine. TCRdb reprocessed the RT-PCR reads with MiXCR, giving one entry per CDR3 protein. The sample comprises about 540,000 distinct CDR3 sequences, 13% to 15% of which are singletons, and 8.5% to 14% rests with the top ten. The sample consisted of PBMCs from blood, taken approximately 12 days after vaccination. The receptors were sampled from a man in his fifties or sixties who received an inactivated influenza vaccine.

This clonotype was seen a few times. The genes are TRBV6-2 or TRBV6-3 and TRBJ2-1; TRBD1 matches 8 bases. Germline CDR1 is MNHEY and CDR2 is SVGEGT. Trimming cost V 6 bases and J 1 base; bases outside gene matches: 20. The CDR3 consists of 20 residues. CDR3 nucleotide sequence: TGTGCCAGCAGGCATCAGCCTGGAAGAGACCGGGACAGGTCCTACAATGAGCAGTTCTTC. Residues: CASRHQPGRDRDRSYNEQFF.

Written as DNA, the CDR3 is TGCGCCAGCAGGTACGGGACTAGCGGGAGTGGAAATGAGCAGTTCTTC. Residues: CASRYGTSGSGNEQFF. The chain recombines TRBV5-1 with TRBJ2-1; 14 positions match TRBD2. J lost 7 bases, V lost 5 bases, and 8 bases had no gene match. This CDR3 has 16 amino acids. CDR1 and CDR2 (germline): SGHRS, YFSETQ.

V usage is TRBV12-3 or TRBV12-4 and J usage is TRBJ2-5; TRBD2 agrees at 7 bases. This CDR3 contains 14 residues. J was trimmed by 4 bases and V by 6 bases; bases with no gene match: 8. This CDR3 is CASSLGGGAETQYF. CDR3 DNA sequence: TGTGCCAGCAGCCTGGGGGGGGGTGCAGAGACCCAGTACTTC.

The sample holds many counts of this clonotype. V gene TRBV20-1 combines with J gene TRBJ1-1; D is uncertain. Per the germline V gene, CDR1 is DFQATT and CDR2 is SNEGSKA (reference sequence). This CDR3 spans 12 amino acids. Here the CDR3 reads CSAVPGPTEAFF. The DNA of the CDR3 is TGCAGCGCCGTTCCGGGCCCCACTGAAGCTTTCTTT.

This clonotype was recorded many times. The rearrangement links TRBV5-1 to TRBJ2-2, with D tentatively TRBD1 (5 bases). Germline V CDR1 and CDR2: SGHRS, YFSETQ. Trimming cost V 4 bases and J 0 bases, with 10 bases left between them. The CDR3 covers 15 residues. In DNA form, the CDR3 reads TGCGCCAGCAGCCTGGACACCCCGAACACCGGGGAGCTGTTTTTT. This gives the protein CASSLDTPNTGELFF.

The chain couples TRBV18 to TRBJ2-6; no firm D call. The CDR3 has 16 residues. With 2 bases removed from V and 0 bases from J, the gap between germline ends came to 8 bases. Germline CDR1 KGHSH, CDR2 LQKENI. DNA of the CDR3: TGTGCCAGCTCACCAGGGATGGGCTCTGGGGCCAACGTCCTGACTTTC. This encodes CASSPGMGSGANVLTF.

This chain uses TRBV7-2 with TRBJ2-1, with 12 bases identical to TRBD2. This CDR3 spans 14 amino acids. Germline V gene sequence: CDR1 SGHTA, CDR2 FQGNSA. V dropped 6 bases and J dropped 5; count of bases not matched to a gene: 2. CDR3 protein: CASSWTSGNNEQFF. In DNA form, the CDR3 reads TGTGCCAGCAGTTGGACTAGCGGGAACAATGAGCAGTTCTTC.

This clonotype has more than one count but fewer than ten. The chain is built from TRBV5-6 and TRBJ2-7; 10 bases are a match to TRBD2. The J segment lost 5 bases and the V segment lost 4 bases, leaving 9 bases of the junction unmatched. Germline CDR1 SGHDT, CDR2 YYEEEE. This CDR3 comprises 15 residues. The CDR3 nucleotides read TGTGCCAGCAGCCTTGGGATAGCGGGAGGCAACGAGCAGTACTTC. Amino acid sequence: CASSLGIAGGNEQYF.

This clonotype was seen a handful of times. The chain joins TRBV4-1 to TRBJ2-1; 7 positions agree with TRBD1. There are 15 residues in the CDR3. CDR1 is MGHRA and CDR2 is YSYEKL in the germline V gene. V dropped 2 bases and J dropped 3; count of bases not matched to a gene: 4. CDR3: CASSQPGQYYNEQFF. The CDR3 bases are TGCGCCAGCAGCCAACCGGGACAGTACTACAATGAGCAGTTCTTC.

This clonotype was observed a few times. The chain employs TRBV7-2 and TRBJ2-2; D possibly matches TRBD1 or TRBD2 (5 bases each). The V end lost 5 bases, the J end lost 7 bases, and 14 bases lay between the germline ends. The CDR3 has 14 residues. The germline gives CDR1 SGHTA, CDR2 FQGNSA. CDR3 sequence: CASSPQAGSGELFF. The CDR3 DNA sequence: TGTGCCAGCAGCCCCCAGGCAGGGAGCGGGGAGCTGTTTTTT.

V is TRBV3-1 and J is TRBJ1-2, with no clear D. Germline V gives CDR1 LGHDT, CDR2 YNNKEL (reference sequence). The CDR3 contains 13 residues. Trimming took off 0 bases at V and 6 bases at J, with 8 bases between the two ends. The CDR3 nucleotides read TGTGCCAGCAGCCAAGATCTTACCGATGGCTACACCTTC. Protein product: CASSQDLTDGYTF.

This clonotype was detected many times. The chain's CDR3 is CASSRQGAYGYTF. In DNA form, the CDR3 reads TGTGCCAGCAGCAGACAGGGGGCCTATGGCTACACCTTC. V gene TRBV12-3 or TRBV12-4 combines with J gene TRBJ1-2; TRBD1 aligns across 10 bases. V was clipped by 6 bases and J by 4 bases; unmatched bases: 2. The CDR3 length is 13 residues.

This clonotype turned up a few times. The chain has TRBV11-1 and TRBJ2-5; 11 positions agree with TRBD2. Per germline, CDR1 SGHAT and CDR2 FQDESV (reference sequence). Germline trimming cut 5 bases from V and 4 bases from J; bases unmatched to any gene: 21. The CDR3 totals 20 residues. CDR3 DNA: TGTGCCAGCAGCCCGTATAAAACTACTAGCGGGGGCGAATGGGTAGAGACCCAGTACTTC. The encoded protein is CASSPYKTTSGGEWVETQYF. Full variable domain (outside the CDR3, taken from reference TRBV11-1 and TRBJ2-5): EAEVAQSPRYKITEKSQAVAFWCDPISGHATLYWYRQILGQGPELLVQFQDESVVDDSQLPKDRFSAERLKGVDSTLKIQPAELGDSAMYLCASSPYKTTSGGEWVETQYFGPGTRLLVL.

This sequence joins TRBV28 and TRBJ2-3; 15 nucleotides align to TRBD2. This CDR3 has 17 residues. CDR1 MDHEN and CDR2 SYDVKM come from the germline V gene. Unmatched junction bases numbered 11, after V lost 6 bases and J lost 7 bases. The CDR3: CASRHAPGTSGRHTQYF. CDR3 nucleotides: TGTGCCAGCAGACATGCCCCCGGGACTAGCGGGAGGCATACGCAGTATTTT.

In its sample, this clonotype was seen many times. The chain joins TRBV29-1 to TRBJ2-3; perhaps TRBD1 as D (6 bases). Germline CDR1 and CDR2: SQVTM and ANQGSEA. This CDR3 has 15 amino acids. V lost 4 bases to trimming and J lost 5 bases, with 19 bases between them. As DNA, the CDR3 is TGCAGCGTTGCCCAGGCAGGGGCCATTGGAGATACGCAGTATTTT. It specifies CSVAQAGAIGDTQYF.

The genes are TRBV7-6 and TRBJ1-4; the match to TRBD1 covers 7 bases. This CDR3 is built from 18 residues. V lost 5 bases and J lost 0; bases outside the gene matches: 12. CDR1 is SGHVS, CDR2 FNYEAQ, per germline. CDR3 DNA sequence: TGTGCCAGCAGCCTAGGGAGGGGGCGCAGGTCAACTAATGAAAAACTGTTTTTT. Protein product: CASSLGRGRRSTNEKLFF.

This clonotype came up a few times. The V gene is TRBV30, the J gene TRBJ2-1, with 7 nucleotides matching TRBD1. Germline V gene lookup returns CDR1 GTSNPN and CDR2 SVGIG (reference sequence). CDR3 length equals 14 residues. With V trimmed by 2 bases and J by 12 bases, 13 bases remained unmatched. CDR3 nucleotide sequence: TGTGCCTGGAGTCCACCTACAGGGGTTTCGTCGCAGTTCTTC. It translates to CAWSPPTGVSSQFF.

J is TRBJ1-2 and V is TRBV20-1; D perhaps matches TRBD1 (6 bases). Germline CDR1 and CDR2: DFQATT and SNEGSKA (reference sequence). The CDR3 length is 17 residues. With 4 bases removed from V and 5 bases from J, the gap between germline ends came to 26 bases. The CDR3 bases are TGCAGTGCTACCCATCAGGGGAAAGGAGGGCAAGGGTATGGCTACACCTTC. It translates to CSATHQGKGGQGYGYTF.

This chain uses TRBV24-1 with TRBJ2-3; 9 bases line up with TRBD1. CDR1 is KGHDR, CDR2 SFDVKD, per germline. V lost 3 bases and J lost 2; bases outside the gene matches: 5. CDR3 length: 16 residues. In DNA form, the CDR3 reads TGTGCCACCAGTGATCCCAGGGACAGGGTCACAGATACGCAGTATTTT. Protein sequence: CATSDPRDRVTDTQYF.

This clonotype was detected a few times. J is TRBJ2-7 and V is TRBV6-5; 7 bases align to TRBD1. The CDR3 runs 15 residues. Germline V gives CDR1 MNHEY, CDR2 SVGAGI. After removal of 2 bases from V and 6 bases from J, the junction contained 10 bases not matched to a gene. CDR3 nucleotide sequence: TGTGCCAGCAGTTACGGATACAGGGGTCTGAGCGAGCAGTACTTC. Residues: CASSYGYRGLSEQYF.

V gene TRBV5-1 combines with J gene TRBJ2-2; D call uncertain. Trimming removed 2 bases at V and 8 bases at J, with 13 bases between. In germline, CDR1 is SGHRS, CDR2 YFSETQ. The CDR3 extends over 14 amino acids. CDR3 DNA sequence: TGCGCCAGCAGCTTAGGTCCAGAATCTGGGGAGCTGTTTTTT. Translation gives CASSLGPESGELFF.

This clonotype turned up a few times. The chain employs TRBV20-1 and TRBJ1-6; D is unresolved. This CDR3 comprises 14 residues. Germline V gene lookup returns CDR1 DFQATT and CDR2 SNEGSKA (reference sequence). V dropped 0 bases and J dropped 8 bases, with 11 bases sitting between them. CDR3 sequence: CSARDLIGDSPLHF. Written as DNA, the CDR3 is TGCAGTGCTAGAGATCTTATTGGGGATTCACCCCTCCACTTT.

This clonotype came up a few times. Here the CDR3 reads CASSLVPGGAGDTQYF. The CDR3 DNA reads as TGTGCCAGCAGCTTAGTGCCAGGGGGCGCAGGAGATACGCAGTATTTT. The chain links TRBV7-2 to TRBJ2-3; 8 bases are shared with TRBD1. The ends lost 1 base at V and 5 bases at J; junction bases unmatched: 8. CDR1 SGHTA and CDR2 FQGNSA come from the germline V gene. This CDR3 has 16 amino acids.

This chain uses TRBV6-5 with TRBJ2-3; 9 nucleotides agree with TRBD2. Germline CDR1 is MNHEY and CDR2 is SVGAGI. The CDR3 length is 16 residues. V shed 4 bases and J 5 bases; nucleotides not matched to a gene: 10. CDR3 sequence (DNA): TGTGCCAGCAGTTTGACTAGCGGACCGCTGCGAGATACGCAGTATTTT. It translates to CASSLTSGPLRDTQYF.

The chain links TRBV6-5 to TRBJ2-5; D is perhaps TRBD2 (6 bases). The V and J ends lost 10 bases and 7 bases respectively, with 16 bases between them. This CDR3 is built from 12 residues. The germline gives CDR1 MNHEY, CDR2 SVGAGI. The CDR3 sequence is CATTRREGTQYF. The CDR3 DNA reads as TGTGCCACCACACGGAGGGAAGGGACCCAGTACTTC.

The table lists this clonotype with a few counts. The V gene is TRBV6-1, the J gene TRBJ1-5, with D maybe TRBD1 (5 bases). The V gene lost 2 bases and the J gene lost 1 base, with 9 bases spanning the gap. Germline V CDR1 and CDR2: MNHNS, SASEGT. The CDR3 is made up of 15 amino acids. In DNA form, the CDR3 reads TGTGCCAGCAGTGAACTTAGGGGAAGCAATCAGCCCCAGCATTTT. Residues: CASSELRGSNQPQHF.

This clonotype was seen a handful of times. This chain links TRBV9 with TRBJ2-3; D gene ambiguous. Per germline, CDR1 SGDLS and CDR2 YYNGEE. V gave up 0 bases and J gave up 2 bases, with 10 bases separating them. The CDR3 runs to 15 residues. The CDR3 sequence is CASSVDSTNTDTQYF. The DNA for the CDR3 is TGTGCCAGCAGCGTAGATTCTACTAACACAGATACGCAGTATTTT.

The sample holds a few counts of this clonotype. The CDR3 DNA reads TGTGCCATCAGGGGGGACAGGAATCAGCCCCAGCATTTT. Its translation: CAIRGDRNQPQHF. This sequence joins TRBV10-3 and TRBJ1-5; TRBD1 matches at 8 bases. The germline V gene has CDR1 ENHRY and CDR2 SYGVKD. The CDR3 consists of 13 residues. V gave up 6 bases and J gave up 4 bases; unmatched junction bases: 2.